The entry that follows covers one TCR beta chain sequence. The data are from a study of blood T cell repertoires in COVID-19. About the study: Some COVID-19 samples were acute and others convalescent; all came from the United States, Italy and Spain. The cDNA or gDNA used as material had been derived from T cells, B-cell-depleted T cells, or PBMCs.

This CDR3 is 15 amino acids long. Per germline, CDR1 SGHTA and CDR2 FQGNSA. Trimming at V came to 2 bases and at J to 7 bases, leaving 8 bases not matched to a gene. Methods used by the authors: Reference gene primer amplification in the assay estimated nucleated cell counts. Data came from immunoSEQ multiplex PCR; TCRdb stores just in-frame clones and leaves some out. The V and J calls and clone size are taken from that table; D and trimming were inferred from the DNA. This sample has 200,000 to 300,000 clones, with around 80% found just once. This sequence was found in a human donor in a cohort sampled during active COVID-19. The sample taken for sequencing was peripheral blood. The chain joins TRBV7-2 to TRBJ2-1, with TRBD2 matching 7 bases. The CDR3 here is CASSLNQRETNEQFF. The CDR3, as DNA: TGTGCCAGCAGCTTAAACCAGCGGGAAACGAATGAGCAGTTCTTC. Based on the CDR3 plus reference TRBV7-2 and TRBJ2-1, the full variable domain is GAGVSQSPSNKVTEKGKDVELRCDPISGHTALYWYRQSLGQGLEFLIYFQGNSAPDKSGLPSDRFSAERTGGSVSTLTIQRTQQEDSAVYLCASSLNQRETNEQFFGPGTRLTVL.